This TCR beta chain was sequenced in a study of shared clonotypes between healthy human individuals. Study as a whole: Donors consisted of two women and three men between 18 and 49.

Clones were read by immunoSEQ multiplex PCR, and TCRdb kept only the in-frame ones, dropping some. The sample lists about half a million clones, 70% to 80% occurring once. The ends were cut back, 4 bases at V and 0 bases at J, with 9 bases in the middle. The germline V gene has CDR1 LNHDA and CDR2 SQIVND (reference sequence). CDR3 length equals 14 residues. The TCR originated in a woman between 40 and 50 years old in good health. Some clones in this sample may be carry-over from other donors' samples. The chain employs TRBV19 and TRBJ1-1, with a weak D call TRBD1 (5 bases). Sequenced: PBMCs. CDR3 in DNA: TGTGCCAGTAGTACGACAGCCTTGAACACTGAAGCTTTCTTT. Residues: CASSTTALNTEAFF.